A single sample gave rise to the 30 T cell receptor beta chains below, sequenced in a study of T cell responses to AZD1222 COVID-19 vaccine. Method: immunoSEQ multiplex PCR; TCRdb's copy keeps in-frame clones and lacks some. The sample includes some 150,000 clones, 88% seen only once; the top ten take around 2.2%. Specimen: peripheral blood, collected on day 0 of AZD1222 vaccination. These TCRs come from an adult in good health.

The chain combines TRBV6-5 with TRBJ2-2; D is undetermined. V lost 6 bases and J 2 bases, leaving 13 bases between the germline ends. CDR1 and CDR2 from the germline V gene are MNHEY and SVGAGI. The CDR3 sequence is 15 residues long. The CDR3: CASRTLNPNTGELFF. In DNA, the CDR3 is TGTGCCAGCAGAACACTTAACCCCAACACCGGGGAGCTGTTTTTT.

This clone was seen just once. The DNA of the CDR3 is TGCAGCGCCCAAACTAGCGGGAGTACCTACAATGAGCAGTTCTTC. The encoded protein is CSAQTSGSTYNEQFF. The chain combines TRBV29-1 with TRBJ2-1; 11 bases align to TRBD2. Germline-derived CDR1 and CDR2 are SQVTM and ANQGSEA. The CDR3 is 15 residues long. V shed 7 bases, J shed 2 bases, and the junction held 7 bases outside the gene matches.

This clone showed up just a few times. This sample includes further DNA sequences coding for the same CDR3. J is TRBJ2-3 and V is TRBV5-1, with D possibly being TRBD2 (7 bases). The CDR3 length is 15 residues. The germline CDR1 and CDR2 sequences are SGHRS and YFSETQ. Trimming left V 0 bases short and J 1 base short, with 9 bases between. CDR3 residues: CASSLAGGRTDTQYF. CDR3 sequence (DNA): TGCGCCAGCAGCTTGGCGGGGGGCCGCACAGATACGCAGTATTTT.

This chain's CDR3 is CASSARRSGTGVADTQYF. The CDR3 DNA reads as TGTGCCAGCAGTGCCCGCCGCTCTGGGACAGGGGTAGCAGATACGCAGTATTTT. The rearrangement joins TRBV27 to TRBJ2-3; 10 bases are shared with TRBD1. The junction had 15 bases not matched to a gene; V was cut back by 5 bases and J by 4 bases. Germline CDR1 and CDR2: MNHEY and SMNVEV (reference sequence). The CDR3 runs to 18 residues.

This rearrangement joins TRBV11-1 to TRBJ2-2; 9 bases agree with TRBD1. CDR3 size: 15 residues. Looked up from germline, CDR1 is SGHAT and CDR2 is FQDESV (reference sequence). After removal of 10 bases from V and 1 base from J, the junction contained 7 bases not matched to a gene. CDR3 nucleotide sequence: TGTGCCACCCCCGGGACAGGGATGAACACCGGGGAGCTGTTTTTT. This translates into CATPGTGMNTGELFF.

The rearrangement links TRBV2 to TRBJ2-3; 8 bases are shared with TRBD2. The V and J ends lost 7 bases and 1 base, in that order; junction bases with no gene match: 7. This CDR3 comprises 15 residues. Germline loops: CDR1 SNHLY, CDR2 FYNNEI. The CDR3 region has the DNA TGTGCCAGCAAGTCTAGAGCGGGGGGCACAGATACGCAGTATTTT. Translation gives CASKSRAGGTDTQYF.

The chain joins TRBV7-8 to TRBJ2-2, with no clear D. The CDR3 is made up of 14 amino acids. Germline V gene data show CDR1 as SGHVS and CDR2 as FQNEAQ. The germline V and J ends were trimmed by 2 bases and 0 bases, with 4 bases remaining between them. In nucleotides, the CDR3 is TGTGCCAGCAGCTTAAGGGCGAACACCGGGGAGCTGTTTTTT. As protein: CASSLRANTGELFF.

This rearrangement joins TRBV7-8 to TRBJ2-3; D may be TRBD1 (5 bases). The CDR3 consists of 12 residues. Germline loops: CDR1 SGHVS, CDR2 FQNEAQ. The ends were cut back, 0 bases at V and 9 bases at J, with 7 bases in the middle. The CDR3 DNA sequence: TGTGCCAGCAGCTTAGCTACAGGCACGCAGTATTTT. Residues: CASSLATGTQYF.

V and J are TRBV29-1 and TRBJ2-1; D remains unclear. Germline loops: CDR1 SQVTM, CDR2 ANQGSEA. The length of the CDR3 is 12 residues. V was cut by 4 bases and J by 7 bases, with 11 bases left in between. The CDR3, as DNA: TGCAGCGTTGCCGTGTGGGGTAATGAGCAGTTCTTC. Translated, it gives CSVAVWGNEQFF.

This clone appeared a few times. The V and J genes are TRBV7-2 and TRBJ1-2; TRBD1 is a possible D gene (5 bases). CDR3 length equals 14 residues. CDR1 and CDR2 (germline): SGHTA, FQGNSA. Trimming shortened V by 5 bases and J by 4 bases, and 14 bases separated the two germline ends. The DNA of the CDR3 is TGTGCCAGCAGCGTATCAGGGTTACCCTATGGCTACACCTTC. Translated: CASSVSGLPYGYTF.

This clone was found a few times. This rearrangement joins TRBV2 to TRBJ2-3; D is ambiguous. The CDR3 spans 13 residues. Germline V lookup: CDR1 SNHLY, CDR2 FYNNEI. Trimming stripped 0 bases from V and 6 bases from J, with 7 bases between. The DNA for the CDR3 is TGTGCCAGCAGTGAAGCGCTTTGGGATACGCAGTATTTT. The encoded protein is CASSEALWDTQYF.

The V call is TRBV21-1, the J call TRBJ1-1. TRBV21-1 is termed a pseudogene. This CDR3 has 11 amino acids. The CDR3 loop reads CASSMDTEAFF. CDR3 sequence (DNA): TGTGCCAGCAGCATGGACACTGAAGCTTTCTTT.

V is TRBV5-6 and J is TRBJ1-2; D gene uncertain. This CDR3 contains 12 residues. V lost 1 base to trimming and J lost 8 bases, with 9 bases between them. Germline loops: CDR1 SGHDT, CDR2 YYEEEE. CDR3 sequence (DNA): TGTGCCAGCAGCTTGTCTAACCTCGGCTACACCTTC. Translation: CASSLSNLGYTF. The variable domain in full, completed from reference TRBV5-6 and TRBJ1-2, reads DAGVTQSPTHLIKTRGQQVTLRCSPKSGHDTVSWYQQALGQGPQFIFQYYEEEERQRGNFPDRFSGHQFPNYSSELNVNALLLGDSALYLCASSLSNLGYTFGSGTRLTVV.

The chain carries TRBV7-9 and TRBJ1-6, with 9 bases aligning to TRBD1. J gave up 7 bases and V 5 bases, and 6 bases lay outside the gene matches. The V gene's germline CDR1 is SEHNR and CDR2 FQNEAQ (reference sequence). This CDR3 has 15 amino acids. The chain's CDR3 is CASSLMGQGNSPLHF. CDR3 nucleotide sequence: TGTGCCAGCAGCCTTATGGGACAGGGAAATTCACCCCTCCACTTT.

This chain links TRBV12-3 or TRBV12-4 with TRBJ1-2, with D unresolved. The CDR3 sequence is 12 residues long. Trimming removed 3 bases at V and 3 bases at J, with 5 bases between. CDR3 residues: CASSFWDYGYTF. The CDR3 DNA is TGTGCCAGCAGTTTTTGGGACTATGGCTACACCTTC.

This chain links TRBV15 with TRBJ1-5; TRBD1 is a possible D gene (6 bases). The CDR3 is 14 amino acids. The V gene's germline CDR1 is LNHNV and CDR2 YYDKDF (reference sequence). The V gene lost 3 bases and the J gene lost 4 bases, with 10 bases spanning the gap. The CDR3 region has the DNA TGTGCCACCAGCAGTTTTCAGGGGAATCAGCCCCAGCATTTT. Translated, it gives CATSSFQGNQPQHF.

This clone has just a few counts. The chain couples TRBV6-5 to TRBJ1-4; tentatively, D is TRBD1 (5 bases). Per germline, CDR1 MNHEY and CDR2 SVGAGI. Trimming shortened V by 6 bases and J by 8 bases, and 13 bases separated the two germline ends. CDR3 size: 13 residues. The CDR3 nucleotides read TGTGCCAGCAGAGGGACTCGGGGGGAAAAACTGTTTTTT. It specifies CASRGTRGEKLFF.

The chain joins TRBV5-6 to TRBJ2-7; D ambiguous. Germline V gene sequence: CDR1 SGHDT, CDR2 YYEEEE. The CDR3 totals 13 residues. V shed 3 bases and J shed 9 bases, with 16 bases lying between them. CDR3 sequence: CASSSRTVRPQYF. CDR3 bases: TGTGCCAGCAGCTCCCGGACCGTGCGCCCGCAGTACTTC.

About this clone itself: Within the sample, other DNA sequences also encode this same CDR3. This rearrangement joins TRBV27 to TRBJ2-6; D is possibly TRBD1 or TRBD2 (5 bases each). V was pared by 7 bases and J by 0 bases, with 7 bases between. The CDR3 spans 14 residues. Germline V gene sequence: CDR1 MNHEY, CDR2 SMNVEV (reference sequence). This CDR3 reads CASTRGSGANVLTF. The CDR3 DNA reads TGTGCCAGCACGAGGGGCTCTGGGGCCAACGTCCTGACTTTC.

This chain joins TRBV6-5 and TRBJ2-3; D call uncertain. Germline CDR1 is MNHEY and CDR2 is SVGAGI. Between the trimmed V and J ends, which lost 4 bases and 0 bases, there was a span of 8 bases. The CDR3 totals 14 residues. CDR3 in amino acids: CASSSQHSTDTQYF. The CDR3 nucleotides are TGTGCCAGCAGTTCCCAGCACAGCACAGATACGCAGTATTTT.

The chain employs TRBV6-1 and TRBJ2-7; D gene ambiguous. V lost 3 bases to trimming and J lost 4 bases, with 16 bases between them. Germline assignment: CDR1 MNHNS and CDR2 SASEGT. This CDR3 contains 15 residues. The CDR3 loop reads CASSEGWGRGYEQYF. The CDR3 DNA follows: TGTGCCAGCAGTGAGGGTTGGGGTAGAGGTTACGAGCAGTACTTC.

This clone has only one observation. The rearrangement joins TRBV4-3 to TRBJ2-2; no firm D call. The CDR3 sequence is 15 residues long. Trimming pared 1 base from V and 6 bases from J, leaving 12 bases between. Germline CDR1 LGHNA, CDR2 YSLEER. For the CDR3, the DNA is TGCGCCAGCAGCCAAGCCCAAAACATACCCGGGGAGCTGTTTTTT. Translated: CASSQAQNIPGELFF.

The chain couples TRBV27 to TRBJ1-4, with a possible D match to TRBD1 (5 bases). The germline CDR1 and CDR2 sequences are MNHEY and SMNVEV (reference sequence). The CDR3 has 14 residues. The V and J ends lost 3 bases and 5 bases respectively, with 10 bases between them. The CDR3 coding sequence is TGTGCCAGCAGTTTCTGGGGGAGCAATGAAAAACTGTTTTTT. Translated: CASSFWGSNEKLFF.

The V gene is TRBV7-9, the J gene TRBJ1-4, with D uncertain. The CDR3 runs to 14 residues. Germline values: CDR1 SEHNR, CDR2 FQNEAQ (reference sequence). V lost 5 bases, J lost 0 bases, and 7 bases lay in between. The CDR3 reads CASSKRATNEKLFF. The CDR3 DNA reads TGTGCCAGCAGCAAGCGGGCAACTAATGAAAAACTGTTTTTT.

The CDR3, as DNA: TGTGCCTGGGGACAGGCCAGCTCTGGGGCCAACGTCCTGACTTTC. As protein: CAWGQASSGANVLTF. V is TRBV30 and J is TRBJ2-6, with 7 bases that match TRBD1. The trim removed 5 bases at V and 0 bases at J, leaving 4 bases unmatched. The CDR3 is 15 residues long. Germline V gene data show CDR1 as GTSNPN and CDR2 as SVGIG (reference sequence).

V is TRBV10-3 and J is TRBJ2-1; TRBD1 is a possible D gene (5 bases). The V and J ends lost 2 bases and 3 bases respectively, with 8 bases between them. Germline loops: CDR1 ENHRY, CDR2 SYGVKD. The CDR3 runs to 14 residues. CDR3 DNA sequence: TGTGCCATCAGTGAGAGACAGAGCTACAATGAGCAGTTCTTC. Translation: CAISERQSYNEQFF.

The CDR3 is CASRRDMTTYEQYF. CDR3 coding DNA: TGCGCCAGCAGGCGGGACATGACCACCTACGAGCAGTACTTC. V and J are TRBV5-1 and TRBJ2-7; possibly TRBD1 or TRBD2 for D (6 bases each). There are 14 residues in the CDR3. Trimming stripped 5 bases from V and 2 bases from J, with 14 bases between. Germline lookup yields CDR1 SGHRS and CDR2 YFSETQ.

The chain joins TRBV5-1 to TRBJ2-5; D ambiguous. Trimming pared 0 bases from V and 8 bases from J, leaving 11 bases between. The CDR3 totals 13 residues. Germline V gene data show CDR1 as SGHRS and CDR2 as YFSETQ. The CDR3 reads CASSLGHVETQYF. The CDR3 DNA reads TGCGCCAGCAGCTTGGGACATGTGGAAACCCAGTACTTC.

The J gene is TRBJ2-4, the V gene TRBV12-3 or TRBV12-4; no firm D call. The CDR3 covers 11 residues. Trimming removed 3 bases from V and 10 bases from J, with 7 bases in between. The CDR3 bases are TGTGCCAGCAGTTTGGGATGGATTCAGTACTTC. Its protein is CASSLGWIQYF.

This sequence joins TRBV6-5 and TRBJ1-2; no reliable D call. V lost 6 bases to trimming and J lost 5 bases, with 16 bases between them. The CDR3 length is 14 residues. CDR1 is MNHEY, CDR2 SVGAGI, per germline. The CDR3 region has the DNA TGTGCCAGCAGCTCTCGGCCCCCATTGTATGGCTACACCTTC. It encodes CASSSRPPLYGYTF.